This T cell receptor beta chain was recovered during a study of cytomegalovirus exposure and HLA in healthy donors. The wider study: Genotyping of 300 to 450 donors showed that over 65% belonged to the Caucasian-associated ancestry cluster.

The donors gave bone marrow, and they were healthy. CDR3 size: 13 residues. The germline gives CDR1 LNHDA, CDR2 SQIVND (reference sequence). V was cut by 11 bases and J by 2 bases, with 15 bases left in between. The PCR made use of 60 Vbeta and 13 Jbeta primers. TCRdb's copy holds only in-frame clones and misses some; the assay was immunoSEQ multiplex PCR. The sample lists about 54,000 clones, roughly 84% occurring once. The genes are TRBV19 and TRBJ1-2; no definite D call. This clonotype was sampled from a woman between 18 and 29 years old in good health and CMV-seronegative. The sequenced material came from PBMCs. The CDR3 is CAESGLRNYGYTF. The CDR3 nucleotides read TGTGCCGAGTCCGGACTAAGAAACTATGGCTACACCTTC.